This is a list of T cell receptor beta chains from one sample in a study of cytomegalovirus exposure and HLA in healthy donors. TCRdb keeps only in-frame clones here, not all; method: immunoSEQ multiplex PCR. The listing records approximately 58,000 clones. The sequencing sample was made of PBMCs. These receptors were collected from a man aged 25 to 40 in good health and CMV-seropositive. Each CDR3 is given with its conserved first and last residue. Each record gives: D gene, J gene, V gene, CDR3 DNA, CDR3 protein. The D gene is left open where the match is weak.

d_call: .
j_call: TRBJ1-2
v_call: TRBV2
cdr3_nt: TGTGCCAGCATGGAGGGAGGCTACACCTTC
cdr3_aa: CASMEGGYTF

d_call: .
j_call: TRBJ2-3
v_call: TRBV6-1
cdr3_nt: TGTGCCAGCGGATGGGGGGGCACAGATAAGCAGTATTTT
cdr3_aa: CASGWGGTDKQYF

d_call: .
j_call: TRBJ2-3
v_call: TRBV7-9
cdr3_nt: TGTGCCAGCAGCCCTGGAGGAGCCACAGATACGCAGTATTTT
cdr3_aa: CASSPGGATDTQYF

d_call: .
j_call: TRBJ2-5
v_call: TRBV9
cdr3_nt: TGTGCCAGCAGCCCAGGGGCGGGGGCGGGCCAAGAGACCCAGTACTTC
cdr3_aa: CASSPGAGAGQETQYF

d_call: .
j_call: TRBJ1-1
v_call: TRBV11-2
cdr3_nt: TGTGCCAGCAGCTTAGAGCGGGGGACTGAAGCTTTCTTT
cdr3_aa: CASSLERGTEAFF

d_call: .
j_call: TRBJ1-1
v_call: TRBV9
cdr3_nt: TGTGCCAGCAACCGAGGGGGGGCTTCTGAAGCTTTCTTT
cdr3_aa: CASNRGGASEAFF

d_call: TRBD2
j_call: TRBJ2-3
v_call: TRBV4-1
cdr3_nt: TGCGCCAGCAGCCAAGATCAGAGCGGGAGAGGTGGAACAGATACGCAGTATTTT
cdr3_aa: CASSQDQSGRGGTDTQYF

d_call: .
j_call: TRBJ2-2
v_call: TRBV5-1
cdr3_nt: TGCGCCAGCAGCTTGCTCGCAGGGACCGGGGAGCTGTTTTTT
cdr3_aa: CASSLLAGTGELFF

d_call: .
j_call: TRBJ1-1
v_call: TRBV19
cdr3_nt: TGTGCCAGTAGTATTTCCCAGGACACTGAAGCTTTCTTT
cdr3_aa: CASSISQDTEAFF

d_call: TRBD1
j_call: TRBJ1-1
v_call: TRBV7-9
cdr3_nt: TGTGCCAGCAGCTTAGTTCCCGGGACAGGGCGGAACACTGAAGCTTTCTTT
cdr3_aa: CASSLVPGTGRNTEAFF

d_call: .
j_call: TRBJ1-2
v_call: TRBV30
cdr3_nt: TGTGCCTGGAGTTTGAAAGGGGCCTATGGCTACACCTTC
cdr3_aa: CAWSLKGAYGYTF

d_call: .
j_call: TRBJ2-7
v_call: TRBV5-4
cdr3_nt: TGTGCCAGCAGCTTGACAGGGCCCTACGAGCAGTACTTC
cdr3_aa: CASSLTGPYEQYF

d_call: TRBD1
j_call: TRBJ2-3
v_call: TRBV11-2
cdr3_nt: TGTGCCAGCAGCTACTCAAGGGGGCCAGATACGCAGTATTTT
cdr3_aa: CASSYSRGPDTQYF

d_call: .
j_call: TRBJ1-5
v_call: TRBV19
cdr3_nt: TGTGCCAGTATCCCAAACACAGGCGCCAATCAGCCCCAGCATTTT
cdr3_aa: CASIPNTGANQPQHF

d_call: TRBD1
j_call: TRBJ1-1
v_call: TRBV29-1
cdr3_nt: TGCAGCGTCGAGAAGGACAGGGCAGGCACTGAAGCTTTCTTT
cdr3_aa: CSVEKDRAGTEAFF

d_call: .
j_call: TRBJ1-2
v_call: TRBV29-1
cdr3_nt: TGCAGCGTTGAACAGTATGGCTACACCTTC
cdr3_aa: CSVEQYGYTF

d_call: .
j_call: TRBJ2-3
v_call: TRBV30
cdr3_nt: TGTGCCTGGAGTAAAGGACGGGACATAAATACGCAGTATTTT
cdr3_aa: CAWSKGRDINTQYF

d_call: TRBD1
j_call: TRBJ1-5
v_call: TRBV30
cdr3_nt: TGTGCCTGGAGGAGACAGGGTAACAATCAGCCCCAGCATTTT
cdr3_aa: CAWRRQGNNQPQHF

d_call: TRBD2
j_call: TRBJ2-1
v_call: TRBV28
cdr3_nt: TGTGCCAGCAGTTTAAGTCTAGCGGCTTACAATGAGCAGTTCTTC
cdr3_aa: CASSLSLAAYNEQFF

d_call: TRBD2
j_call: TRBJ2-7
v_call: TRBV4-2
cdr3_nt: TGTGCCAGCAGCCACATAAGGGACTATTCCTACGAGCAGTACTTC
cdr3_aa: CASSHIRDYSYEQYF

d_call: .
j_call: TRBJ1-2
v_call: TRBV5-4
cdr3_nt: TGTGCCAGCAGCCCAACAGGAGCTTCTGGCTACACCTTC
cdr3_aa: CASSPTGASGYTF

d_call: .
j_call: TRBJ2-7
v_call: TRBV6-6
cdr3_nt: TGTGCCAGCAGTTACCGGGGGGCAAACTACGAGCAGTACTTC
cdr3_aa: CASSYRGANYEQYF

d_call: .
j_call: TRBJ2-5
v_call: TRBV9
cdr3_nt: TGTGCCAGCAGCGGAACAGGGAGCCAAGAGACCCAGTACTTC
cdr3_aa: CASSGTGSQETQYF

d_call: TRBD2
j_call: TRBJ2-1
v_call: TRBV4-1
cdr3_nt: TGCGCCAGCAGCCGCGTCCGGGGGACTAGCGGGAACTCCTACAATGAGCAGTTCTTC
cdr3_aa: CASSRVRGTSGNSYNEQFF

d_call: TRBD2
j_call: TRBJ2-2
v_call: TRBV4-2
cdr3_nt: TGTGCCAGCAGCCAAGATCTAGCGGGCACCGGGGAGCTGTTTTTT
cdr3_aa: CASSQDLAGTGELFF

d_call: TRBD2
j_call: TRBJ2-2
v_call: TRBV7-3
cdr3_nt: TGTGCCAGCAGCGCCTTAGCGGGAGGGCCCTCGGGCACCGGGGAGCTGTTTTTT
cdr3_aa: CASSALAGGPSGTGELFF

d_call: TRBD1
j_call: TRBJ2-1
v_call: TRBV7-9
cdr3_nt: TGTGCCAGCAGCCACCGGGACAGGGCCCACAATGAGCAGTTCTTC
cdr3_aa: CASSHRDRAHNEQFF

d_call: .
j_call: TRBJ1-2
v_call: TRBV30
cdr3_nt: TGTGCCTGCTACCCCTCCCGCCGGACAGAATCTAACTATGGCTACACCTTC
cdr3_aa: CACYPSRRTESNYGYTF

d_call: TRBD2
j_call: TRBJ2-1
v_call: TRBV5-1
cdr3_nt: TGCGCCAGCGGAACGACTAGCGGGGGATCCGAGCAGTTCTTC
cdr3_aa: CASGTTSGGSEQFF

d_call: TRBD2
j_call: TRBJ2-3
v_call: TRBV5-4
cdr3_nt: TGTGCCAGCAGCTTGTTTGGAGCGGGGAATACGCAGTATTTT
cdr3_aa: CASSLFGAGNTQYF

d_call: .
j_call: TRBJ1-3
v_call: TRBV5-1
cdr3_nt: TGCGCCAGCAGCTTGGGCCAGGATGGAAACACCATATATTTT
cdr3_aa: CASSLGQDGNTIYF

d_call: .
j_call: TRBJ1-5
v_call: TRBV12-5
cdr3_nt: TGTGCTAGTGGTTTGCTCCCCACGGGATCAGCCCAGCATTTT
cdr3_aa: CASGLLPTGSAQHF

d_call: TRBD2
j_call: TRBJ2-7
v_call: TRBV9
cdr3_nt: TGTGCCAGCAGCGTGGCAGCGGGAGCCCGCGAGCAGTACTTC
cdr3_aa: CASSVAAGAREQYF

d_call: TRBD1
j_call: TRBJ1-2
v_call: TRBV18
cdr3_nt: TGTGCCAGCTCACCACCCTCGGGACAGGGAACCTATGGCTACACCTTC
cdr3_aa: CASSPPSGQGTYGYTF

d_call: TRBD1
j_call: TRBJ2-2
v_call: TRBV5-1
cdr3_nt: TGCGCCAGCAGCGCACAATCCGGGACAGCCTTCACCGGGGAGCTGTTTTTT
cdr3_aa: CASSAQSGTAFTGELFF

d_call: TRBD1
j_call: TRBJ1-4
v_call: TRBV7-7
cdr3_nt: TGTGCTAGCAGCTTGACAGGGGGTTTTAATGAAAAACTGTTTTTT
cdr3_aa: CASSLTGGFNEKLFF

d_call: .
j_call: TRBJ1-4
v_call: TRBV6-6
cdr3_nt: TGTGCCAGCCGACGTATACAGACAACTAATGAAAAACTGTTTTTT
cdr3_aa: CASRRIQTTNEKLFF

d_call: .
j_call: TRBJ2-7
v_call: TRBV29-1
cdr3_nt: TGCAGCGTTGAACACAAGAATCCGAACGAGCAGTACTTC
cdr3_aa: CSVEHKNPNEQYF

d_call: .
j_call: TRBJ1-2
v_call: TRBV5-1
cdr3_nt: TGCGCCAGCAGCTTGCCGTCGGGGATAAACGGCTACACCTTC
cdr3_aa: CASSLPSGINGYTF

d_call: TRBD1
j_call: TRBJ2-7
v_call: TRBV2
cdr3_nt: TGTGCCAGCAGCTTCAGGGGGACCGACTCCGAGCAGTACTTC
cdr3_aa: CASSFRGTDSEQYF

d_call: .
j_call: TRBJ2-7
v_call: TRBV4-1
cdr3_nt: TGCGCCAGCAGCCAAGATGGGCGTAATACCTACGAGCAGTACTTC
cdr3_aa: CASSQDGRNTYEQYF

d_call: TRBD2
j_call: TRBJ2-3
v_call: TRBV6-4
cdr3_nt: TGTGCCAGCAGTGAGCGGGGGGGCACAGATAAGCAGTATTTT
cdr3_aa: CASSERGGTDKQYF

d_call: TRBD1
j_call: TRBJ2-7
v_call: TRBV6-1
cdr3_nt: TGTGCCAGCCTATGGGACAGAGACGCCTACGAGCAGTACTTC
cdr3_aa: CASLWDRDAYEQYF

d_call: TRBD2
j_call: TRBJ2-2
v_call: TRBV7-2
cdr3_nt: TGTGCCAGCAGCCCCGGGTGGCGATTAGCGGGAGAGACCGGGGAGCTGTTTTTT
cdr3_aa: CASSPGWRLAGETGELFF

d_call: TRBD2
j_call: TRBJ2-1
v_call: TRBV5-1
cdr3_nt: TGCGCCAGCAGCTTGGTGGCTAGCGGGGGTCAATACAATGAGCAGTTCTTC
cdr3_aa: CASSLVASGGQYNEQFF

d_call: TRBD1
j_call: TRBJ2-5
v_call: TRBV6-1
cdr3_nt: TGTGCCAGCAGTATACAGGGGGTAAAGGAGACCCAGTACTTC
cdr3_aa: CASSIQGVKETQYF

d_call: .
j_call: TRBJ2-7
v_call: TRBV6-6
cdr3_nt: TGTGCCAGCAGTCTATCGGGGAGCTCCTACGAGCAGTACTTC
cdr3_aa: CASSLSGSSYEQYF

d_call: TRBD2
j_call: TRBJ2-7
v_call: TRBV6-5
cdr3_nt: TGTGCCAGCAGTTACGGGAAACTAGCGACCGAGCAGTACTTC
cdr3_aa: CASSYGKLATEQYF